There are many counts of the clone carrying this T cell receptor (beta chain). Its antigen is not known. This sample stems from a study of identical twins. This CDR3 spans 15 amino acids. V lost 5 bases and J 3 bases, leaving 16 bases between the germline ends. A universal primer site was added by template switching, and unique molecular identifiers were carried by the cDNA. TCRdb reprocessed the 5' RACE reads via MiXCR and lists one record per CDR3 protein. The sample holds 640,000 or so distinct CDR3 sequences; around 6% are singletons and the top ten take around 2%. General study findings and limits: Abundant beta clonotypes from cord blood had fewer insertions, unlike memory repertoires, which showed none. An excess of low generation probability was shown by twin-shared out-of-frame alpha sequences. For monozygotic twins, models underestimated out-of-frame TCR alpha sharing.

The TCR originated in a young man in good health. The sample was naive T cells sorted from blood. The chain joins TRBV12-3 or TRBV12-4 to TRBJ1-2; D is possibly TRBD1 (5 bases). CDR3 DNA sequence: TGTGCCAGCAGTCTTCGGGAAGGGGTGGACTATGGCTACACCTTC. Amino acid sequence: CASSLREGVDYGYTF.